Listed below are T cell receptor beta chains from one sample, sequenced in a study of regulatory T cells in long-lasting Graves disease. A single record per CDR3 protein comes from TCRdb applying MiXCR to the multiplex PCR reads. The sample lists about 440,000 distinct CDR3 sequences; 15% were seen once. Another study also made use of these data, one on T cells in Graves' hyperthyroidism and ophthalmopathy.

The sample here was peripheral blood mononuclear cells (PBMCs), taken at new diagnosis, from a patient treated with antithyroid drugs. The receptors were gathered from a young woman with Graves disease. CDR3s include the opening cysteine and the closing phenylalanine or tryptophan. The D gene is left open where the match is weak. Clone sizes are given selectively: once, few, many, or a class where the clone is expanded.

j_gene: TRBJ2-7
v_gene: TRBV6-2/TRBV6-3
d_gene: TRBD2
abundance: many
CDR3nt: TGTGCCAGCAGACCAAGCGGGAGGAGCTCCTACGAGCAGTACTTC
CDR3aa: CASRPSGRSSYEQYF

j_gene: TRBJ2-7
v_gene: TRBV6-1
d_gene: -
abundance: few
CDR3nt: TGTGCCAGCAGTGGGCGTTTGGACAGCCCATACGAGCAGTACTTC
CDR3aa: CASSGRLDSPYEQYF

j_gene: TRBJ2-7
v_gene: TRBV20-1
d_gene: -
abundance: many
CDR3nt: TGCAGTGCGGTCAGAAACGAGCAGTACTTC
CDR3aa: CSAVRNEQYF

j_gene: TRBJ2-1
v_gene: TRBV18
d_gene: -
abundance: many
CDR3nt: TGTGCCAGCTCACCACAGGGATCAATAAGGAATGAGCAGTTCTTC
CDR3aa: CASSPQGSIRNEQFF

j_gene: TRBJ2-5
v_gene: TRBV30
d_gene: -
abundance: few
CDR3nt: TGTGCCTGGAGAAGGCAGCACCAAGAGACCCAGTACTTC
CDR3aa: CAWRRQHQETQYF

j_gene: TRBJ2-7
v_gene: TRBV14
d_gene: -
abundance: many
CDR3nt: TGTGCCAGCAGCAGAGCGGGCCTGGGAGGAGTCGAGCAGTACTTC
CDR3aa: CASSRAGLGGVEQYF

j_gene: TRBJ2-7
v_gene: TRBV7-2
d_gene: TRBD2
abundance: many
CDR3nt: TGTGCCAGCAGCTTAGCGGGACTAGGGGCCTACGAGCAGTACTTC
CDR3aa: CASSLAGLGAYEQYF

j_gene: TRBJ2-7
v_gene: TRBV6-5
d_gene: TRBD2
abundance: few
CDR3nt: TGTGCCAGCAGTTACTCGTACGGGAGGAGGGACGAGCAGTACTTC
CDR3aa: CASSYSYGRRDEQYF

j_gene: TRBJ2-7
v_gene: TRBV7-2
d_gene: TRBD2
abundance: few
CDR3nt: TGTGCCAGCCGGGGGCTAGCGGGCCTCTCCTACGAGCAGTACTTC
CDR3aa: CASRGLAGLSYEQYF

j_gene: TRBJ2-3
v_gene: TRBV7-2
d_gene: -
abundance: few
CDR3nt: TGTGCCAGCAGCTTATTAGAGACGCAGCCTACGCAGTATTTT
CDR3aa: CASSLLETQPTQYF

j_gene: TRBJ2-7
v_gene: TRBV6-1
d_gene: TRBD2
abundance: many
CDR3nt: TGTGCCAGCGGCCGCGGGACTAGCGGCTCTGGGGAGCAGTACTTC
CDR3aa: CASGRGTSGSGEQYF

j_gene: TRBJ2-7
v_gene: TRBV12-3/TRBV12-4
d_gene: TRBD2
abundance: many
CDR3nt: TGTGCCAGCAGTCATTCCGGGACTAGCGGGATGCGGGAGCAGTACTTC
CDR3aa: CASSHSGTSGMREQYF

j_gene: TRBJ2-4
v_gene: TRBV18
d_gene: -
abundance: many
CDR3nt: TGTGCCAGCTCACCGAAGGAGGTCAAAAACATTCAGTACTTC
CDR3aa: CASSPKEVKNIQYF

j_gene: TRBJ1-5
v_gene: TRBV28
d_gene: -
abundance: few
CDR3nt: TGTGCCAGCAGTGGGACCGGGACATACCAGCCCCAGCATTTT
CDR3aa: CASSGTGTYQPQHF

j_gene: TRBJ2-2
v_gene: TRBV12-3/TRBV12-4
d_gene: -
abundance: many
CDR3nt: TGTGCCGGATGGACCGGGGTAAACACCGGGGAGCTGTTTTTT
CDR3aa: CAGWTGVNTGELFF

j_gene: TRBJ2-7
v_gene: TRBV15
d_gene: -
abundance: many
CDR3nt: TGTGCCACCAGCAGAGGGGGGGGCGGACCCTCCTACGAGCAGTACTTC
CDR3aa: CATSRGGGGPSYEQYF

j_gene: TRBJ2-3
v_gene: TRBV20-1
d_gene: -
abundance: few
CDR3nt: TGCAGTGCTACGGGACTCACAGATACGCAGTATTTT
CDR3aa: CSATGLTDTQYF

j_gene: TRBJ2-7
v_gene: TRBV19
d_gene: TRBD1
abundance: -
CDR3nt: TGTGCCAGTAGTATGGGACAGGGGCCCTACGAGCAGTACTTC
CDR3aa: CASSMGQGPYEQYF

j_gene: TRBJ2-2
v_gene: TRBV9
d_gene: TRBD2
abundance: few
CDR3nt: TGTGCCAGCAGCGTAGCCCGGACGGGAGGGCATACCGGGGAGCTGTTTTTT
CDR3aa: CASSVARTGGHTGELFF

j_gene: TRBJ2-4
v_gene: TRBV27
d_gene: -
abundance: -
CDR3nt: TGTGCCAGCTCACCTATGAGGATACTAGCCAAAAACATTCAGTACTTC
CDR3aa: CASSPMRILAKNIQYF

j_gene: TRBJ2-5
v_gene: TRBV29-1
d_gene: -
abundance: many
CDR3nt: TGCAGCGTTGTTTCATTGGGTGAAAGCGGCCCCCTAAGCCAAGAGACCCAGTACTTC
CDR3aa: CSVVSLGESGPLSQETQYF

j_gene: TRBJ2-7
v_gene: TRBV5-1
d_gene: -
abundance: many
CDR3nt: TGCGCCAGCAGGGGTGTGTCAGGCGGATACGAGCAGTACTTC
CDR3aa: CASRGVSGGYEQYF

j_gene: TRBJ1-6
v_gene: TRBV28
d_gene: -
abundance: -
CDR3nt: TGTGCCAGCACCCCCGGCTTGGAGCGGACACCACCCCTCCACTTT
CDR3aa: CASTPGLERTPPLHF

j_gene: TRBJ2-6
v_gene: TRBV5-6
d_gene: -
abundance: many
CDR3nt: TGTGCCAGCAGCTTGGACGGCGGGGCCAACGTCCTGACTTTC
CDR3aa: CASSLDGGANVLTF

j_gene: TRBJ2-1
v_gene: TRBV4-3
d_gene: TRBD2
abundance: -
CDR3nt: TGCGCCAGCAGCCAAGATCTAGCGGGGGAGCAGTTCTTC
CDR3aa: CASSQDLAGEQFF

j_gene: TRBJ2-1
v_gene: TRBV18
d_gene: -
abundance: -
CDR3nt: TGTGCCAGCTCACCAGCGCATGAGCAGTTCTTC
CDR3aa: CASSPAHEQFF

j_gene: TRBJ1-6
v_gene: TRBV12-3/TRBV12-4
d_gene: -
abundance: -
CDR3nt: TGTGCCAGCAGTTTACAGGTGTTCTATAATTCACCCCTCCACTTT
CDR3aa: CASSLQVFYNSPLHF

j_gene: TRBJ2-7
v_gene: TRBV3-1
d_gene: -
abundance: many
CDR3nt: TGTGCCAGCAGCCAACCTTCTAAATGGGCTTACGAGCAGTACTTC
CDR3aa: CASSQPSKWAYEQYF

j_gene: TRBJ1-3
v_gene: TRBV30
d_gene: -
abundance: -
CDR3nt: TGTGCCGGAATCAGGCCCTCTGGAAACACCATATATTTT
CDR3aa: CAGIRPSGNTIYF

j_gene: TRBJ1-1
v_gene: TRBV12-3/TRBV12-4
d_gene: -
abundance: many
CDR3nt: TGTGCCAGCAGTTTTCGTCCGGGGTTAACTGAAGCTTTCTTT
CDR3aa: CASSFRPGLTEAFF

j_gene: TRBJ2-2
v_gene: TRBV29-1
d_gene: -
abundance: once
CDR3nt: TGCAGCGTCCGTGTGGGAGACCCCGGGGAGCTGTTTTTT
CDR3aa: CSVRVGDPGELFF

j_gene: TRBJ1-5
v_gene: TRBV27
d_gene: -
abundance: once
CDR3nt: TGTGCCAGCAGTACAGTTCCGTTCTTTCAGCCCCAGCATTTT
CDR3aa: CASSTVPFFQPQHF

j_gene: TRBJ2-2
v_gene: TRBV29-1
d_gene: TRBD2
abundance: -
CDR3nt: TGCAGCGTAAAGACGGGACTAGCGGGAGTGGCGCCGAACACCGGGGAGCTGTTTTTT
CDR3aa: CSVKTGLAGVAPNTGELFF

j_gene: TRBJ2-2
v_gene: TRBV12-3/TRBV12-4
d_gene: TRBD1
abundance: few
CDR3nt: TGTGCCAGCAGCCAGGGGACAGGGGGTGGGGAGCTGTTTTTT
CDR3aa: CASSQGTGGGELFF

j_gene: TRBJ1-6
v_gene: TRBV5-1
d_gene: -
abundance: many
CDR3nt: TGCGCCAGCAGCTTGGCCGCAGGGACACATTCACCCCTCCACTTT
CDR3aa: CASSLAAGTHSPLHF

j_gene: TRBJ2-7
v_gene: TRBV27
d_gene: TRBD2
abundance: -
CDR3nt: TGTGCCAGCAGTTTAGCTAGCGGGGTACCCTACGAGCAGTACTTC
CDR3aa: CASSLASGVPYEQYF

j_gene: TRBJ1-1
v_gene: TRBV7-9
d_gene: -
abundance: many
CDR3nt: TGTGCCAGCACCCCGCCGGGTGTTGGGCCCCCCATGAACACTGAAGCTTTCTTT
CDR3aa: CASTPPGVGPPMNTEAFF

j_gene: TRBJ1-5
v_gene: TRBV30
d_gene: -
abundance: few
CDR3nt: TGTGCCTGGAGTGTCTCTGTGGAAGATCAGCCCCAGCATTTT
CDR3aa: CAWSVSVEDQPQHF

j_gene: TRBJ2-6
v_gene: TRBV5-1
d_gene: -
abundance: -
CDR3nt: TGCGCCAGCAGTAGAAGGGACACCGACTCTGGGGCCAACGTCCTGACTTTC
CDR3aa: CASSRRDTDSGANVLTF